The source of this TCR beta chain is a study of beta chain features in type 1 diabetes. Study outcomes and limitations: Cells carrying high TCR expression could end up over-represented when cDNA is sequenced. PCR, the amplification step, might favor shorter templates, equally in patients and controls. In the patient group, naive, central memory and Treg TCRB repertoires seemed more alike than in the healthy donor group. When Type 1 diabetes patients were examined, their TCRB CDR3s proved moderately but significantly shorter in all four CD4+ subsets.

Sequenced material consisted of expressed TCRB transcripts (all of the isolated RNA was reverse transcribed). Clones were read by immunoSEQ multiplex PCR, and TCRdb kept only the in-frame ones, dropping some. The sample includes 600,000 or so clones, roughly an eighth of them seen just once. This clone has only a few counts. Antigen specificity is unknown. Germline V CDR1 and CDR2: SQVTM, ANQGSEA. The CDR3 length is 14 residues. The V end lost 0 bases, the J end lost 0 bases, and 9 bases lay between the germline ends. This sequence was found in a man between 18 and 35 years old with type 1 diabetes. This chain connects TRBV29-1 to TRBJ2-7; maybe TRBD1 (6 bases). Sequencing used naive CD4+ T cells from blood. CDR3 sequence: CSVEEQGSSYEQYF. The CDR3 region has the DNA TGCAGCGTTGAAGAACAGGGAAGCTCCTACGAGCAGTACTTC.